The clone carrying this TCR beta chain was picked up a small number of times. The antigen remains unidentified. The sample belongs to a study of molecular identifiers for immune sequencing clone quantification. Regarding the study as a whole: Clones above 20 RNA copies contained over 97% of effector molecules and under 1% of naive molecules. Molecules of identical TCR sharing a barcode could underestimate highly expanded clone sizes. Researchers reportedly could pick up spiked Jurkat TCR RNA from one cell mixed into approximately 1 million naive cells.

CDR3 length equals 15 residues. J was trimmed by 3 bases and V by 6 bases; bases with no gene match: 5. Per germline, CDR1 MDHEN and CDR2 SYDVKM. Bulk TCR library preparation followed previously described methods with listed TCR primers. Via MiXCR, TCRdb re-called the PCR reads, giving one row per CDR3 protein. Among about 100,000 distinct CDR3 sequences listed, around a third were seen once. The sample consisted of naive CD8+ T cells from blood, with Jurkat cell RNA spiked in. Subset meaning: FACS-sorted CD8+CD4-CCR7+CD45RA+ naive T cells. The receptor's source is a human donor in good health. Some libraries in this study had Jurkat cell RNA spiked in. This sequence joins TRBV28 and TRBJ2-1, with TRBD2 identical over 10 bases. In nucleotides, the CDR3 is TGTGCCAGCAGGCCCACTAGCGGGAACTACAATGAGCAGTTCTTC. This codes for CASRPTSGNYNEQFF.